What follows are 9 T cell receptor beta chains derived from one specimen sequenced in a study of T cells after yellow fever vaccination. Via MiXCR, TCRdb re-called the 5' RACE reads, giving one row per CDR3 protein. The sample contains 40,000 to 50,000 distinct CDR3 sequences, 6.8% of which appear only once. Material: CD8+ T cells not binding an NS4B(214-222) dextramer, sorted from PBMCs, obtained 45 days after the yellow fever booster vaccination. The receptors shown here come from a young man who received the YFV17D yellow fever vaccine.

This clonotype was observed many times. The J gene is TRBJ2-7, the V gene TRBV5-1; D is unresolved. Per germline, CDR1 SGHRS and CDR2 YFSETQ. CDR3 size: 12 residues. V was cut by 3 bases and J by 2 bases, with 6 bases left in between. The CDR3: CASSSETYEQYF. CDR3 in DNA: TGCGCCAGCAGCTCGGAAACCTACGAGCAGTACTTC.

This clonotype was recorded at least ten times. The chain recombines TRBV27 with TRBJ1-5, with D uncertain. The V end was cut by 5 bases, the J end by 2 bases, with 16 bases between. This CDR3 comprises 16 residues. Germline-derived CDR1 and CDR2 are MNHEY and SMNVEV (reference sequence). CDR3: CASSPFGSTRNQPQHF. The CDR3 DNA is TGTGCCAGCAGTCCCTTTGGATCAACCCGCAATCAGCCCCAGCATTTT.

Many counts were recorded for this clonotype. This chain connects TRBV6-2 or TRBV6-3 to TRBJ1-3; possible D gene TRBD1, 6 bases. Looked up from germline, CDR1 is MNHEY and CDR2 is SVGEGT. V was shortened by 2 bases and J by 0 bases, with 11 bases between the two germline ends. The CDR3 contains 16 residues. The DNA for the CDR3 is TGTGCCAGCAGTTACGGACAGACGATCTCTGGAAACACCATATATTTT. This encodes CASSYGQTISGNTIYF.

This clonotype was found many times. The chain carries TRBV20-1 and TRBJ1-5, with D uncertain. The CDR3 runs 15 residues. CDR1 is DFQATT and CDR2 is SNEGSKA in the germline V gene (reference sequence). Trimming took 4 bases from V and 0 from J, leaving 13 bases between them. The CDR3 nucleotides read TGCAGTGCTACCGGCCCCCGTTATAGCAATCAGCCCCAGCATTTT. Encoded protein: CSATGPRYSNQPQHF.

Comment on this clonotype: Since a much larger clone is just one base distant, this may be a read error. V and J are TRBV10-3 and TRBJ2-1; TRBD2 might be the D (5 bases). CDR3 length equals 18 residues. Trimming took off 5 bases at V and 8 bases at J, with 28 bases between the two ends. Germline CDR1 reads ENHRY; CDR2 reads SYGVKD. The CDR3 coding sequence is TGTGCCATCAGTCCTCCTCAGGCTAGTTCGCACCCGGACTATGAGCAGTTCTTC. It encodes CAISPPQASSHPDYEQFF.

This clonotype has only a few counts. The chain uses TRBV20-1 and TRBJ2-7, with 9 bases lining up with TRBD2. Germline trimming cut 0 bases from V and 0 bases from J; bases unmatched to any gene: 3. This CDR3 is built from 15 residues. The germline V gene has CDR1 DFQATT and CDR2 SNEGSKA (reference sequence). CDR3 coding DNA: TGCAGTGCTAGAGAGCTAGCGGGGCCCTCCTACGAGCAGTACTTC. This translates into CSARELAGPSYEQYF.

This clonotype showed up many times. The gene calls are TRBV4-3 and TRBJ2-7, with D uncertain. V gave up 0 bases and J gave up 6 bases, with 15 bases separating them. The germline gives CDR1 LGHNA, CDR2 YSLEER. The CDR3 has 15 residues. The CDR3 reads CASSQDRYSPTEQYF. The CDR3 DNA reads TGCGCCAGCAGCCAAGATCGGTACAGTCCGACCGAGCAGTACTTC.

Many counts were recorded for this clonotype. For the CDR3, the DNA is TGTGCCAGCAGCTTAACATTTCAAGAGACCCAGTACTTC. This encodes CASSLTFQETQYF. The chain combines TRBV7-2 with TRBJ2-5; no clear D gene. Trimming left V 2 bases short and J 2 bases short, with 6 bases between. The CDR3 sequence is 13 residues long. Germline CDR1 reads SGHTA; CDR2 reads FQGNSA.

This clonotype was observed many times. This CDR3 is CASSFGQGSDYTF. CDR3 coding DNA: TGTGCCAGCAGCTTCGGACAGGGCAGTGACTACACCTTC. The chain has TRBV27 and TRBJ1-2; 8 nucleotides match TRBD1. CDR1 and CDR2 (germline): MNHEY, SMNVEV (reference sequence). V was clipped by 6 bases and J by 10 bases; unmatched bases: 10. There are 13 residues in the CDR3.